These 21 T cell receptor beta chains originate from one sample sequenced in a study of blood T cell repertoires in COVID-19. The protocol was immunoSEQ multiplex PCR, while the TCRdb copy is restricted to in-frame clones and leaves out a portion. This repertoire shows a few hundred thousand clones, around nine tenths found once; its top ten account for 3%. The sample consisted of peripheral blood. The receptors were sampled from a man younger than 35 with active or convalescent COVID-19.

This clone turned up a few times. The gene calls are TRBV5-1 and TRBJ2-7, with a possible D match to TRBD1 (6 bases). Germline V CDR1 and CDR2: SGHRS, YFSETQ. This CDR3 spans 14 amino acids. Deletions cut 0 bases from V and 5 bases from J, with 12 bases between. CDR3 in amino acids: CASSLEDRGDEQYF. The CDR3 DNA reads TGCGCCAGCAGCTTGGAGGACAGAGGGGACGAGCAGTACTTC. The full variable domain, in which reference TRBV5-1 and TRBJ2-7 provide the parts outside the CDR3, is KAGVTQTPRYLIKTRGQQVTLSCSPISGHRSVSWYQQTPGQGLQFLFEYFSETQRNKGNFPGRFSGRQFSNSRSEMNVSTLELGDSALYLCASSLEDRGDEQYFGPGTRLTVT.

The DNA for the CDR3 is TGTGCCAGCAGCACCGGGACTAGGAACACCGGGGAGCTGTTTTTT. It specifies CASSTGTRNTGELFF. The rearrangement uses TRBV7-9 and TRBJ2-2, with 8 positions matching TRBD2. Trimming removed 5 bases from V and 1 base from J; junction bases left unmatched: 3. CDR3 length: 15 residues. Germline V CDR1 and CDR2: SEHNR, FQNEAQ (reference sequence).

The chain has TRBV24-1 and TRBJ2-1; no clear D. Trimming removed 7 bases at V and 0 bases at J, with 12 bases between. CDR1 and CDR2 from the germline V gene are KGHDR and SFDVKD. The CDR3 is 15 residues long. CDR3 DNA: TGTGCCACCAGCTACCGCGAGAGCTCCTACAATGAGCAGTTCTTC. It is translated as CATSYRESSYNEQFF.

The gene calls are TRBV9 and TRBJ2-4; D possibly corresponds to TRBD2 (6 bases). This CDR3 region has 15 residues. Trimming took off 4 bases at V and 0 bases at J, with 11 bases between the two ends. CDR1 and CDR2 from the germline V gene are SGDLS and YYNGEE. In nucleotides, the CDR3 is TGTGCCAGCAGCCCGGGAGCCTTAGCCAAAAACATTCAGTACTTC. Protein: CASSPGALAKNIQYF. The whole variable domain, remainder taken from reference TRBV9 and TRBJ2-4, is DSGVTQTPKHLITATGQRVTLRCSPRSGDLSVYWYQQSLDQGLQFLIQYYNGEERAKGNILERFSAQQFPDLHSELNLSSLELGDSALYFCASSPGALAKNIQYFGAGTRLSVL.

This clone has just one count. The chain combines TRBV2 with TRBJ1-2; D is ambiguous. This CDR3 comprises 14 residues. V lost 4 bases, J lost 4 bases, and 13 bases lay in between. Germline lookup yields CDR1 SNHLY and CDR2 FYNNEI. CDR3 in DNA: TGTGCCAGCAGTGCCCAATTGGACTCCTATGGCTACACCTTC. Protein product: CASSAQLDSYGYTF. The whole variable domain, filled in from reference TRBV2 and TRBJ1-2, reads EPEVTQTPSHQVTQMGQEVILRCVPISNHLYFYWYRQILGQKVEFLVSFYNNEISEKSEIFDDQFSVERPDGSNFTLKIRSTKLEDSAMYFCASSAQLDSYGYTFGSGTRLTVV.

The J gene is TRBJ2-1, the V gene TRBV3-1 (or the pseudogene TRBV3-2), with TRBD1 matching over 7 bases. Germline lookup yields CDR1 LGHDT and CDR2 YNNKEL (reference sequence). V gave up 3 bases and J gave up 8 bases; unmatched junction bases: 7. This CDR3 is built from 14 residues. CDR3 sequence reads: CASSHGTVRHEQFF. The CDR3 DNA reads as TGTGCCAGCAGCCATGGGACAGTCAGACATGAGCAGTTCTTC.

This clone was seen more than once but under ten times. This chain joins TRBV7-9 and TRBJ1-5, with 8 bases aligning to TRBD1. Germline loops: CDR1 SEHNR, CDR2 FQNEAQ (reference sequence). The CDR3 length is 16 residues. The J segment lost 7 bases and the V segment lost 5 bases, leaving 13 bases of the junction unmatched. The CDR3 bases are TGTGCCAGCAGCATATCGACAGGGGCCCTCCTACAGCCCCAGCATTTT. Amino acids: CASSISTGALLQPQHF.

Note on this clone: One end of the junction is discordant with germline, which a read error may explain. The rearrangement uses TRBV7-7 and TRBJ2-2; 8 nucleotides line up with TRBD1. CDR1 and CDR2 from the germline V gene are SSHAT and FNYEAQ (reference sequence). This CDR3 region has 17 residues. The CDR3 sequence is CASSRSSGTGGTGELFF. CDR3 bases: TGTGCTAGCAGCCGTTCATCCGGGACAGGTGGCACCGGGGAGCTGTTTTTT. The full variable domain, its missing parts supplied by reference TRBV7-7 and TRBJ2-2, is GAGVSQSPRYKVTKRGQDVTLRCDPISSHATLYWYQQALGQGPEFLTYFNYEAQPDKSGLPSDRFSAERPEGSISTLTIQRTEQRDSAMYRCASSRSSGTGGTGELFFGEGSRLTVL.

In its sample, this clone was seen once. The gene calls are TRBV11-3 and TRBJ1-1; D unresolved. Germline CDR1 and CDR2: SGHNT and YENEEA. V was clipped by 1 base and J by 9 bases, with 15 bases between them. This CDR3 region has 14 residues. In DNA, the CDR3 is TGTGCCAGCAGCTTAGGTAGCGGCGGGGAGCAAGCTTTCTTT. Translating it yields CASSLGSGGEQAFF.

The CDR3 DNA reads TGTGCCAGCAGCTTTGGAGAGAGTAGTACTGAAGCTTTCTTT. It translates to CASSFGESSTEAFF. V usage is TRBV7-9 and J usage is TRBJ1-1; D unclear. Per the germline V gene, CDR1 is SEHNR and CDR2 is FQNEAQ (reference sequence). V lost 3 bases to trimming and J lost 5 bases, with 13 bases between them. CDR3 length: 14 amino acids.

The chain joins TRBV7-9 to TRBJ1-2; D might be TRBD1 (5 bases). V was clipped by 0 bases and J by 4 bases, with 6 bases between them. Germline CDR1 is SEHNR and CDR2 is FQNEAQ (reference sequence). The CDR3 is 13 amino acids. CDR3 sequence: CASSLAQGYGYTF. The CDR3 DNA is TGTGCCAGCAGCTTAGCGCAGGGCTATGGCTACACCTTC.

This chain joins TRBV7-9 and TRBJ1-4; D possibly corresponds to TRBD1 (6 bases). The CDR3 length is 17 residues. Germline lookup yields CDR1 SEHNR and CDR2 FQNEAQ (reference sequence). V shed 4 bases and J shed 4 bases, with 19 bases lying between them. CDR3 in DNA: TGTGCCAGCAGCTCTAACGCTGGGACAACACTTAATGAAAAACTGTTTTTT. Residues: CASSSNAGTTLNEKLFF.

This clone was counted between two and nine times. J is TRBJ2-7 and V is TRBV4-2; 10 bases are a match to TRBD2. The CDR3 is 16 amino acids. The germline V gene has CDR1 LGHNA and CDR2 YNFKEQ. Trimming at V came to 0 bases and at J to 1 base, leaving 3 bases not matched to a gene. As DNA, the CDR3 is TGTGCCAGCAGCCAAGATGGGACTAGCGTATCCTACGAGCAGTACTTC. Protein: CASSQDGTSVSYEQYF.

This rearrangement joins TRBV20-1 to TRBJ2-4; 8 nucleotides line up with TRBD1. The CDR3 loop spans 15 amino acids. After removal of 3 bases from V and 8 bases from J, the junction contained 12 bases not matched to a gene. Germline V CDR1 and CDR2: DFQATT, SNEGSKA (reference sequence). The CDR3 here is CSASSSQGARDIQYF. The DNA of the CDR3 is TGCAGTGCTAGTTCATCCCAGGGGGCGCGGGACATTCAGTACTTC.

This sequence joins TRBV27 and TRBJ1-1, with 8 bases that match TRBD1. V lost 0 bases and J lost 5; bases outside the gene matches: 2. The germline gives CDR1 MNHEY, CDR2 SMNVEV (reference sequence). The CDR3 runs to 14 residues. CDR3 in DNA: TGTGCCAGCAGTTTATCCAGGGGGCTGACTGAAGCTTTCTTT. This codes for CASSLSRGLTEAFF.

The chain uses TRBV28 and TRBJ1-5, with TRBD1 matching over 7 bases. This CDR3 region has 15 residues. CDR1 MDHEN and CDR2 SYDVKM come from the germline V gene. V trimming: 1 base; J trimming: 6 bases; junction bases outside the gene matches: 6. The CDR3 reads CASSLLAGGGQPQHF. CDR3 bases: TGTGCCAGCAGTTTATTGGCAGGGGGAGGTCAGCCCCAGCATTTT.

The gene calls are TRBV6-4 and TRBJ2-1; unclear D gene. With 2 bases removed from V and 10 bases from J, the gap between germline ends came to 12 bases. The V gene's germline CDR1 is MRHNA and CDR2 SNTAGT. The CDR3 sequence is 13 residues long. CDR3 nucleotide sequence: TGTGCCAGCAGTGACGACTCCCCCGGGGAGCAGTTCTTC. This encodes CASSDDSPGEQFF.

This clone has a single count. V is TRBV11-3 and J is TRBJ2-7, with 7 positions matching TRBD2. Germline values: CDR1 SGHNT, CDR2 YENEEA. This CDR3 spans 15 amino acids. Trimming cost V 4 bases and J 4 bases; bases outside gene matches: 10. As DNA, the CDR3 is TGTGCCAGCAGCTCTGGGGCGGGAGAAGTATACGAGCAGTACTTC. Its translation: CASSSGAGEVYEQYF.

The gene calls are TRBV28 and TRBJ1-5; D is unclear. This CDR3 is built from 12 residues. Trimming pared 2 bases from V and 6 bases from J, leaving 5 bases between. CDR1 is MDHEN, CDR2 SYDVKM, per germline. CDR3 sequence: CASSLRVQPQHF. The CDR3 coding sequence is TGTGCCAGCAGTTTACGGGTTCAGCCCCAGCATTTT.

The rearrangement links TRBV24-1 to TRBJ2-2; 10 bases fit TRBD1. Germline CDR1 and CDR2: KGHDR and SFDVKD. V was pared by 3 bases and J by 7 bases, with 4 bases of the junction left unmatched. The CDR3 contains 15 residues. As DNA, the CDR3 is TGTGCCACCAGTGATCCCGGGACAGGGGTCGGGGAGCTGTTTTTT. Protein sequence: CATSDPGTGVGELFF.

The chain carries TRBV25-1 and TRBJ1-1; 8 bases agree with TRBD1. Germline values: CDR1 MGHDK, CDR2 SYGVNS. The CDR3 extends over 13 amino acids. The V gene end was trimmed by 7 bases and the J gene end by 7 bases; junction bases not matched to a gene: 8. The CDR3 DNA follows: TGTGCCAGCAACGGACAGGGAAGGGGTGAAGCTTTCTTT. Translated: CASNGQGRGEAFF.